This TCR beta chain is drawn from a study of T cell changes during pregnancy in multiple sclerosis. TCRdb's table, derived via immunoSEQ multiplex PCR, lists solely in-frame clones and lacks some. The table lists roughly 56,000 clones, approximately 85% of them singletons. In germline, CDR1 is SGHRS, CDR2 YFSETQ. The CDR3 length is 14 residues. V lost 4 bases to trimming and J lost 6 bases, with 17 bases between them. Sample: peripheral blood, taken in the first trimester of pregnancy. V usage is TRBV5-1 and J usage is TRBJ2-7; D uncertain. The TCR comes from a female donor with multiple sclerosis, enrolled in a pregnancy study. This chain's CDR3 is CASSTLGSEGEQYF. CDR3 coding DNA: TGCGCCAGCAGCACGCTAGGATCGGAAGGCGAGCAGTACTTC.